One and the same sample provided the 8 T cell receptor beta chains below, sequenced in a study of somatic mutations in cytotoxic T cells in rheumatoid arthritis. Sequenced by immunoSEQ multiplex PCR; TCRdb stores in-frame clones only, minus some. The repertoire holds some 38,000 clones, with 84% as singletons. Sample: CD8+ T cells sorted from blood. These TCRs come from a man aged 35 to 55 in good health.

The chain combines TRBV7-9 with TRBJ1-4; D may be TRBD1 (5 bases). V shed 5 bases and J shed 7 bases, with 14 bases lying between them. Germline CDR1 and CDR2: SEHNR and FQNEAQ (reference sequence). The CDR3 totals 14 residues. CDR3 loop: CASSPEEGVEKLFF. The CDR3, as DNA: TGTGCCAGCAGCCCGGAGGAAGGGGTTGAAAAACTGTTTTTT.

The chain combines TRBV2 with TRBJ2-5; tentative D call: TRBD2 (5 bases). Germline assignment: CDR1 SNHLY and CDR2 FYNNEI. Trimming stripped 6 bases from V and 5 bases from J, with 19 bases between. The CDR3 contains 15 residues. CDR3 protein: CASRNGRVAQETQYF. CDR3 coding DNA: TGTGCCAGCAGGAATGGTCGGGTAGCGCAGGAGACCCAGTACTTC.

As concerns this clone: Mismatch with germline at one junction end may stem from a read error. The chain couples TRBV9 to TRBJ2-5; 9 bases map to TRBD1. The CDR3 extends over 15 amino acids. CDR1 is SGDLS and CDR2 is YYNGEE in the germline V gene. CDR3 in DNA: TGTGCCAGCACCGTAACAGGGGGCGCTTGGGAGACCCAGTACTTC. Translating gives CASTVTGGAWETQYF.

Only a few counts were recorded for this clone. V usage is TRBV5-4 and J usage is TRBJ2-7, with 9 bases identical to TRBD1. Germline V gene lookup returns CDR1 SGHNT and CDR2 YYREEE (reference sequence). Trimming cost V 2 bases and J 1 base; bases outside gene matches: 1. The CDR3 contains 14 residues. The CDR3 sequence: CASSFGQGSYEQYF. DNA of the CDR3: TGTGCCAGCAGCTTCGGACAGGGGTCCTACGAGCAGTACTTC.

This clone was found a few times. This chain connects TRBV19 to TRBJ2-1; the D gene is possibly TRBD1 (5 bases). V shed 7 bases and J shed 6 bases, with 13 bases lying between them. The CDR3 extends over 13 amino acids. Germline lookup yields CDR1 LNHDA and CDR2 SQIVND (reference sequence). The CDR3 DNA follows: TGTGCCAGTACCCTAGGGGTCCCCAATGAGCAGTTCTTC. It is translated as CASTLGVPNEQFF.

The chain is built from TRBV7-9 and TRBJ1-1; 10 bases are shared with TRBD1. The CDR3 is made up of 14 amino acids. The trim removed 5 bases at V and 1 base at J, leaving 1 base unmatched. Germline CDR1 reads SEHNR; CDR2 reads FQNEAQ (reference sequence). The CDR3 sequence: CASSGDRGNTEAFF. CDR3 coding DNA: TGTGCCAGCAGCGGGGACAGGGGGAACACTGAAGCTTTCTTT.

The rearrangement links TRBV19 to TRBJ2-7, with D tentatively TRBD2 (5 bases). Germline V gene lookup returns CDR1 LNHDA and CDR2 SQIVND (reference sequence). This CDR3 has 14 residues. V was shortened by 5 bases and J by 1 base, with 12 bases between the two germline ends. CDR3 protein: CASSEEVGSYEQYF. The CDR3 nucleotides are TGTGCCAGTAGTGAGGAGGTGGGGTCCTACGAGCAGTACTTC. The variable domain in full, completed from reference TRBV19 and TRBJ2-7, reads DGGITQSPKYLFRKEGQNVTLSCEQNLNHDAMYWYRQDPGQGLRLIYYSQIVNDFQKGDIAEGYSVSREKKESFPLTVTSAQKNPTAFYLCASSEEVGSYEQYFGPGTRLTVT.

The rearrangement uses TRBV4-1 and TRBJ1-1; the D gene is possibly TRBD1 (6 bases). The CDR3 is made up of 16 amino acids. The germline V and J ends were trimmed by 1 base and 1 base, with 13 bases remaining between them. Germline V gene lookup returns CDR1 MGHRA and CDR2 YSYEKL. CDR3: CASSQVGVQGNTEAFF. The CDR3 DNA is TGCGCCAGCAGCCAAGTCGGCGTACAGGGGAACACTGAAGCTTTCTTT.